The 4 T cell receptor beta chains below come from one sample, sequenced in a study of shared clonotypes between healthy human individuals. Cells designated naive CD8 were CD45RO-negative and were positively selected for CCR7, with terminally differentiated effector memory CD45RA+ cells excluded. Data came from immunoSEQ multiplex PCR; TCRdb stores just in-frame clones and leaves some out. The sample yields 1.5 million to 2.5 million clones, just under 95% seen once. The material sequenced was naive CD8+ T cells sorted from blood. All receptors come from a man aged 18 to 35 in good health.

The chain carries TRBV10-2 and TRBJ1-1; maybe TRBD1 (5 bases). Trimming cost V 8 bases and J 6 bases, with 10 bases left between them. The CDR3 is made up of 11 amino acids. From germline, CDR1 is WSHSY and CDR2 SAAADI. The CDR3 sequence: CASRGGPEAFF. For the CDR3, the DNA is TGCGCCAGCCGGGGGGGTCCTGAAGCTTTCTTT.

This rearrangement joins TRBV4-1 to TRBJ2-7, with 8 bases matching TRBD1. The length of the CDR3 is 16 residues. The V segment lost 2 bases and the J segment 4 bases; nucleotides outside the gene matches: 10. Germline CDR1 MGHRA, CDR2 YSYEKL. The chain's CDR3 is CASSQLTDRAGYEQYF. CDR3 DNA sequence: TGCGCCAGCAGCCAACTTACGGACAGGGCGGGATACGAGCAGTACTTC.

This chain links TRBV6-5 with TRBJ1-6; D is unresolved. V shed 0 bases and J shed 8 bases, with 11 bases lying between them. Germline lookup yields CDR1 MNHEY and CDR2 SVGAGI. The CDR3 runs to 15 residues. The CDR3 nucleotides read TGTGCCAGCAGTTACTCCGAAGGGTGGGATTCACCCCTCCACTTT. This gives the protein CASSYSEGWDSPLHF.

As regards this clone: The DNA is left out, because the CDR3 cannot be placed on it with certainty; the CDR3 is given as TCRdb lists it. The chain joins TRBV27 to TRBJ2-6. Germline V CDR1 and CDR2: MNHEY, SMNVEV (reference sequence). From its first to its last residue, the CDR3 has 16 amino acids. The CDR3 loop reads CASSTSGPQGANVLTF.